The sequence of this T cell receptor beta chain was determined in a study of blood T cell repertoires in COVID-19. Overall study context: Sites across the United States, Italy and Spain contributed samples from acute and convalescent COVID-19.

This CDR3 spans 15 amino acids. V shed 6 bases and J 4 bases; nucleotides not matched to a gene: 5. Germline CDR1 is SGHAT and CDR2 is FQDESV (reference sequence). In the original processing: Cell counts per sample came from amplifying reference gene primers. Sequencing used immunoSEQ multiplex PCR; TCRdb keeps in-frame clones, though not all of them. Clone size and V and J calls were adopted from that table, with D and trimming inferred from the DNA. The sample carries 650,000 to 800,000 clones, about nine tenths recorded once. The receptor was derived from a woman between 18 and 30 years old with acute or convalescent COVID-19. This sequence joins TRBV11-1 and TRBJ2-3; the match to TRBD1 covers 12 bases. What was sequenced was peripheral blood. As DNA, the CDR3 is TGTGCCAGCAGTCCCGGGACAGGGGGCTCAGATACGCAGTATTTT. Encoded protein: CASSPGTGGSDTQYF.